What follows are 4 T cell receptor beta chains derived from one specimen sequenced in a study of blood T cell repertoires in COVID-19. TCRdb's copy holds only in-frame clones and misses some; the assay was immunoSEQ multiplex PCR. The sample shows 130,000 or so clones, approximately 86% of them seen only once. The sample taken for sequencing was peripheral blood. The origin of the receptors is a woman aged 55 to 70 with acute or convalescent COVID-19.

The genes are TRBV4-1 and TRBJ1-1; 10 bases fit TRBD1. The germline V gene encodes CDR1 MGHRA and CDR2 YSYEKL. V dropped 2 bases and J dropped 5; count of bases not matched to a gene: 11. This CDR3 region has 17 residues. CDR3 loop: CASSQSGDRGLRTEAFF. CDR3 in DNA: TGCGCCAGCAGCCAATCAGGGGACAGGGGTTTGAGGACTGAAGCTTTCTTT.

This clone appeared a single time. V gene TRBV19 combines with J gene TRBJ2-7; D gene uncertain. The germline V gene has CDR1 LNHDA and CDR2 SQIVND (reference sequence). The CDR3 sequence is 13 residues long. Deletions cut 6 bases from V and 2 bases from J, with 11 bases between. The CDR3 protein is CASSHKSPYEQYF. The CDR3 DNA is TGTGCCAGTAGCCACAAATCACCCTACGAGCAGTACTTC.

The CDR3 region is CASSPTGVQPQHF. CDR3 bases: TGTGCCAGCAGCCCTACAGGGGTTCAGCCCCAGCATTTT. V gene TRBV14 combines with J gene TRBJ1-5; 7 bases are a match to TRBD1. The CDR3 is 13 residues long. CDR1 SGHDN and CDR2 FVKESK come from the germline V gene. The junction had 3 bases not matched to a gene; V was cut back by 4 bases and J by 6 bases.

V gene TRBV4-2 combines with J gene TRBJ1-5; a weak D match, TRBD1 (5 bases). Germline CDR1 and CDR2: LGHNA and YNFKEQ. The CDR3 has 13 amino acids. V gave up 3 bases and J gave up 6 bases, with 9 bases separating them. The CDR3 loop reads CASSHSGPQPQHF. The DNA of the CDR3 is TGTGCCAGCAGCCATTCAGGGCCTCAGCCCCAGCATTTT.